This T cell receptor (beta chain) was sequenced in a study of blood T cell repertoires in COVID-19. The wider study: Italy, Spain and the United States were the sources of the convalescent and acute COVID-19 samples. From T cells, B-cell-depleted T cells, or PBMCs came the material, which was cDNA or gDNA.

The V gene end was trimmed by 2 bases and the J gene end by 1 base; junction bases not matched to a gene: 3. Germline loops: CDR1 LGHDT, CDR2 YNNKEL (reference sequence). This CDR3 region has 17 residues. Per the original methods: Nucleated cell number was recorded as an estimate derived from reference gene primer amplification. Sequencing used immunoSEQ multiplex PCR; TCRdb keeps in-frame clones, though not all of them. D and trimming were read from the DNA, whereas the V and J calls and clone size are those reported in that table. The repertoire has tens of thousands of clones, about 82% of them found once; the top ten carry more than 9.5%.

This sequence originates from a human donor in a cohort sampled during active COVID-19. What was sequenced was peripheral blood. V gene TRBV3-1 (or the pseudogene TRBV3-2) combines with J gene TRBJ2-4, with 12 nucleotides matching TRBD2. In nucleotides, the CDR3 is TGTGCCAGCAGCCAATTTGGACTAGCGGGGGCCAAAAACATTCAGTACTTC. Amino acids: CASSQFGLAGAKNIQYF.